Reported below is one T cell receptor (beta chain). What it binds is unknown. The data derive from a study of T cell repertoires and HLA-DP antigens. Across the whole study: Transduced HeLa cells presented HLA-DP to CD4+ T cells. Donor ages ranged from 18-to-29 to 60-to-69; a couple of men, one woman. Study-wide findings and caveats: Average cumulative frequency of previously undetected clones was roughly 36% against one allele and 50% to 55% against the other.

The primer mix covered 54 TRBV segments and 13 TRBJ segments. Sequencing used immunoSEQ multiplex PCR; TCRdb keeps in-frame clones, though not all of them. The sample has roughly 70,000 clones, 80% seen once; the top ten hold 1.5% to 2%. The receptor's source is a man in his 60s in good health and CMV-seronegative. The sequenced sample consisted of CD4+ T cells from PBMCs.

CDR3 sequence (DNA): TGTGCCAGCACCTTGACAGTCGGTAGCAATCAGCCCCAGCATTTT. Translation gives CASTLTVGSNQPQHF. This chain connects TRBV6-6 to TRBJ1-5; perhaps TRBD1 as D (5 bases). The length of the CDR3 is 15 residues. The ends were cut back, 7 bases at V and 0 bases at J, with 13 bases in the middle. The germline CDR1 and CDR2 sequences are MNHNY and SVGAGI (reference sequence).